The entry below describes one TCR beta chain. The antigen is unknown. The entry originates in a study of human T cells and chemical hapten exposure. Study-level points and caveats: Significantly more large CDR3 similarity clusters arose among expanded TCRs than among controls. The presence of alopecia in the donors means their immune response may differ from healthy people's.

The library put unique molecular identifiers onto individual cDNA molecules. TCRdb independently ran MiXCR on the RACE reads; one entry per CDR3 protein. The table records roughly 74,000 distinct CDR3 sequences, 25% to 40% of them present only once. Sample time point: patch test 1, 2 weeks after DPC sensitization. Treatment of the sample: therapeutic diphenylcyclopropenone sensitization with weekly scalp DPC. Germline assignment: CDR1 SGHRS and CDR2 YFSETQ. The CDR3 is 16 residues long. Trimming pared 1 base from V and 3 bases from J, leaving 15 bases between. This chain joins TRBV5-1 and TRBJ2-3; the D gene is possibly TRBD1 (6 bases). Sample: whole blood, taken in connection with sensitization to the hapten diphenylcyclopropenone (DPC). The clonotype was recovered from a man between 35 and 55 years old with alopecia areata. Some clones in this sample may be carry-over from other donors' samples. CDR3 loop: CASSLPPGAGTDTQYF. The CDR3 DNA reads TGCGCCAGCAGCTTGCCTCCAGGGGCCGGGACAGATACGCAGTATTTT.